Listed below are T cell receptor beta chains from one sample, sequenced in a study of OX40 agonist ivuxolimab in advanced cancers. Method: immunoSEQ multiplex PCR; TCRdb's copy keeps in-frame clones and lacks some. Among approximately 82,000 clones, about nine tenths were seen once, and the ten largest hold about 3.8%. Sample: CD4+ or CD8+ T cells sorted from blood, taken in a trial of the OX40 agonist ivuxolimab. Receptor source: an adult with an advanced solid tumor such as melanoma, head and neck, liver or kidney cancer. Both conserved end residues are part of each CDR3. The order of the fields is CDR3 DNA, CDR3 protein, D gene, clone size, J gene, V gene. The D gene is left open where the match is weak. The size field is filled for only some rows; it gives once, few, many or a size class.

TGTGCCAGCAGTCCTACAGGGGGGGAGGAGCAGTACTTC | CASSPTGGEEQYF | - | - | TRBJ2-7 | TRBV6-6
TGTGCCAGTAGTACGAGTGCTAACGAGCAGTACTTC | CASSTSANEQYF | - | - | TRBJ2-7 | TRBV19
TGCGCCAGCAGCTTGGTCACCAACACCGGGGAGCTGTTTTTT | CASSLVTNTGELFF | - | few | TRBJ2-2 | TRBV5-1
TGTGCCAGCAGCAATCTTCCGACAAAGGTTAGTCAGCCCCAGCATTTT | CASSNLPTKVSQPQHF | - | once | TRBJ1-5 | TRBV21-1
TGCGCCAGCAGCCGGGGGTTCTCCTACGAGCAGTACTTC | CASSRGFSYEQYF | - | - | TRBJ2-7 | TRBV5-1
TGTGCCAGCAGCTTGGATGTCTCAGGCTATGGCTACACCTTC | CASSLDVSGYGYTF | - | - | TRBJ1-2 | TRBV5-4
TGTGCCAGCAGTGGCAATATGGGCAATGAGCAGTTCTTC | CASSGNMGNEQFF | - | - | TRBJ2-1 | TRBV6-1
TGTGCCAGCAGCTTGGGACAGGGCACAAATAATGAAAAACTGTTTTTT | CASSLGQGTNNEKLFF | TRBD1 | - | TRBJ1-4 | TRBV5-4
TGTGCCTGGAGCTCCGGAAGTAGCGTCCAAGAGACCCAGTACTTC | CAWSSGSSVQETQYF | - | - | TRBJ2-5 | TRBV30
TGTGCCAGCAGCACCCGGGACCCGACCAATGAGCAGTTCTTC | CASSTRDPTNEQFF | - | - | TRBJ2-1 | TRBV7-2
TGCGCCAGCAGCGGGGGCACGGGCACTGAAGCTTTCTTT | CASSGGTGTEAFF | - | once | TRBJ1-1 | TRBV5-1
TGTGCCAGCAGAAGTGGGAGCTCTGGAAACACCATATATTTT | CASRSGSSGNTIYF | - | many | TRBJ1-3 | TRBV7-9
TGTGCCAGCAGTTATAAAAGGGACAGCTCCTACGAGCAGTACTTC | CASSYKRDSSYEQYF | TRBD1 | few | TRBJ2-7 | TRBV6-9
TGTGCCAGCATTCGCACCGGGACTAGCGGGAGTCCTGGCACAGATACGCAGTATTTT | CASIRTGTSGSPGTDTQYF | TRBD2 | - | TRBJ2-3 | TRBV5-8
TGTGCCAGCAGCGTAGGACAGATCCTCTACCAGCAGTACTTC | CASSVGQILYQQYF | - | - | TRBJ2-7 | TRBV5-5
TGTGCCAGCAGCGTAGGGGTCGGTAGCGGGGGACTCCAAGAGACCCAGTACTTC | CASSVGVGSGGLQETQYF | TRBD2 | few | TRBJ2-5 | TRBV9
TGTGCCAGCAGCGGCCCAGGACAGGGAGGTGCTGAAGCTTTCTTT | CASSGPGQGGAEAFF | TRBD1 | - | TRBJ1-1 | TRBV9
TGTGCCAGCAGTGTAGCGGGAGGGAATTACAATGAGCAGTTCTTC | CASSVAGGNYNEQFF | TRBD2 | - | TRBJ2-1 | TRBV9
TGTGCCAGCAGCGGGCGGACAGCCTACGAGCAGTACTTC | CASSGRTAYEQYF | - | - | TRBJ2-7 | TRBV11-3
TGTGCCAGTAGTATATCCCGACAGAATTCTAAGGAGCAGTTCTTC | CASSISRQNSKEQFF | - | - | TRBJ2-1 | TRBV19
TGTGCCATCAGTGATGCAGGGGGCAATCAGCCCCAGCATTTT | CAISDAGGNQPQHF | - | - | TRBJ1-5 | TRBV10-3
TGTGCCAGCAGTTTGGCCCGCTACGAGCAGTACTTC | CASSLARYEQYF | - | - | TRBJ2-7 | TRBV28
TGTGCCAGCAGTTCAGGGGGGACATATAGCAATCAGCCCCAGCATTTT | CASSSGGTYSNQPQHF | TRBD1 | - | TRBJ1-5 | TRBV7-9
TGTGCCAGCAGCAGAATGGGAGATTCTACTAATGAAAAACTGTTTTTT | CASSRMGDSTNEKLFF | - | - | TRBJ1-4 | TRBV5-4
TGTGCCACCAGCAGAGATCTGAGCACGCTGTTTTTT | CATSRDLSTLFF | - | once | TRBJ1-4 | TRBV15
TGTGCCAGCAGTTGGGCAGGGGATGGCTACACCTTC | CASSWAGDGYTF | - | - | TRBJ1-2 | TRBV2
TGTGCCATCAGCCTACAGGGGTCGGACACCGGGGAGCTGTTTTTT | CAISLQGSDTGELFF | TRBD1 | - | TRBJ2-2 | TRBV10-3
TGTGCCATCAGCGGACAGGCATTAGCTAACTATGGCTACACCTTC | CAISGQALANYGYTF | TRBD1 | few | TRBJ1-2 | TRBV10-3
TGCAGCGTTGCAGGGTTGGGGGGATCCTACAATGAGCAGTTCTTC | CSVAGLGGSYNEQFF | - | - | TRBJ2-1 | TRBV29-1
TGTGCCAGCAGTGCCCGCTACATTTCCTACGAGCAGTACTTC | CASSARYISYEQYF | - | - | TRBJ2-7 | TRBV2
TGCGCCAGCAGCCAGACTAGCACAGATACGCAGTATTTT | CASSQTSTDTQYF | - | - | TRBJ2-3 | TRBV5-1
TGTGCCAGCAGCCAACCCGGACTAGCGGTATACAATGAGCAGTTCTTC | CASSQPGLAVYNEQFF | TRBD2 | - | TRBJ2-1 | TRBV7-9
TGTGCCAGCAGCCTCCAGGGGGCTAGTGGAGAGACCCAGTACTTC | CASSLQGASGETQYF | TRBD1 | - | TRBJ2-5 | TRBV11-1
TGTGCCAGCAGCTTAAATGGGCGGCGAAGCTTGCAGTACTTC | CASSLNGRRSLQYF | - | - | TRBJ2-7 | TRBV11-3
TGCGCCAGCAGCTTGGTCTCTAGCGGATACGGAGAGACCCAGTACTTC | CASSLVSSGYGETQYF | TRBD2 | once | TRBJ2-5 | TRBV5-1
TGCGCCAGCAGCTTGGGAGCGGGAGGTACACAAGAGACCCAGTACTTC | CASSLGAGGTQETQYF | TRBD2 | - | TRBJ2-5 | TRBV5-1
TGTGCCAGCAGACCCAGCCTAGCGGGAGATTTCAATGAGCAGTTCTTC | CASRPSLAGDFNEQFF | TRBD2 | - | TRBJ2-1 | TRBV6-6
TGTGCCAGCAGCCTCACCCCGAACACCGGGGAGCTGTTTTTT | CASSLTPNTGELFF | - | - | TRBJ2-2 | TRBV9
TGTGCCAGCAGTTACTCGGGGGCGAGCTCCTACAATGAGCAGTTCTTC | CASSYSGASSYNEQFF | - | - | TRBJ2-1 | TRBV6-5
TGTGCCAGCAGCAGGCAGGTGTACACAGATACGCAGTATTTT | CASSRQVYTDTQYF | - | - | TRBJ2-3 | TRBV6-5
TGTGCCAGCAGCCCCGGGGTTGCTCAGCCCCAGCATTTT | CASSPGVAQPQHF | - | - | TRBJ1-5 | TRBV7-3
TGCGCCAGCAGTCAACCCAGTTGTAAGAACACTGAAGCTTTCTTT | CASSQPSCKNTEAFF | - | - | TRBJ1-1 | TRBV23-1
TGTGCCAGTAGTGCCTCGGGACACCCTGCTACTCCTTATGGCTACACCTTC | CASSASGHPATPYGYTF | - | - | TRBJ1-2 | TRBV19